This is a list of T cell receptor beta chains from one sample in a study of graft-versus-host responses after intestinal transplantation. Which antigens these TCRs recognize remains unknown. Sequencing was performed with immunoSEQ multiplex PCR; in TCRdb, only in-frame clones are kept and a portion is missing. The profile shows around 110,000 clones, about 92% of them singletons. The sequenced sample was unstimulated CD8+ T cells sorted from spleen or lymph node cells, obtained before transplant. These receptors all stem from a human donor who was the organ donor for an intestinal transplant. Each CDR3 is given without its conserved first and last residue. D genes are given only for firm matches.

D gene	V gene	J gene	CDR3 protein
.	TRBV10-3	TRBJ1-5	AISEQGNHQPQH
TRBD1	TRBV9	TRBJ2-7	ASSVTGTGNYGQY
.	TRBV5-6	TRBJ2-1	ASSLVGNYNEQF
.	TRBV5-4	TRBJ1-2	ASSAGTDYGYT
.	TRBV4-3	TRBJ2-1	ASSQGLTNEQF
.	TRBV4-3	TRBJ1-5	ASSQELGGDGNQPQH
.	TRBV7-9	TRBJ2-1	ASSPRITGIGEQF
.	TRBV7-3	TRBJ2-6	ASSFSPSGANVLT
TRBD1	TRBV2	.	ASSFPGTDYEQY
TRBD1	TRBV6-5	TRBJ2-7	ASSYSQGRNEQY
TRBD2	TRBV27	TRBJ2-3	ASSFSGRTDTQY
.	TRBV19	TRBJ2-5	ASSQYGKTVGETQY
.	TRBV28	TRBJ1-1	ASSLYGVNTEAF
.	TRBV15	TRBJ1-1	ATSLGAEDTEAF
.	TRBV30	TRBJ2-7	AWSANSYEQY
.	TRBV27	TRBJ1-1	ASSLNQGTEAF
.	TRBV5-4	TRBJ2-7	ASSLTTVGEQY
TRBD1	TRBV11-2	TRBJ1-1	ASSFRVTGSEAF
TRBD1	TRBV6-5	TRBJ2-7	ASSKGTGRYEQY
TRBD1	TRBV6-1	TRBJ2-1	AIGTGVNEQF
.	TRBV5-4	TRBJ2-1	ASSFGVNNEQF
.	TRBV19	TRBJ1-2	ASTPLGARGGYT
.	TRBV4-1	TRBJ2-2	ASSFSDRGELF
.	TRBV20-1	TRBJ1-1	SLRGNTEAF
TRBD1	TRBV6-1	TRBJ2-7	ASRETGGFYEQY
.	TRBV21-1	TRBJ2-4	ASSNDWGQGGRGAKNIQY
.	TRBV6-1	TRBJ1-1	ASPSGTEAF
.	TRBV20-1	TRBJ1-1	SAPVAGYAF
.	TRBV9	TRBJ1-1	ASSPSPGSPEAF
TRBD2	TRBV4-2	TRBJ2-3	ASSRLAGTDTQY
.	TRBV5-4	TRBJ1-1	ASSLGMNTEAF
TRBD2	TRBV6-1	TRBJ2-7	ASSHRTSGYEQY
TRBD1	TRBV7-2	TRBJ2-1	ASSAPGQGPNEQF
.	TRBV29-1	TRBJ1-2	SVAGGEGDYGYT
.	TRBV27	TRBJ2-5	ASSFSLSLETQY
.	TRBV4-3	TRBJ2-2	ASSQDNGGTGELF
.	TRBV5-6	TRBJ2-6	ASSLGDGALRANVLT
.	TRBV6-5	TRBJ2-1	ASSYRLDYNEQF
TRBD2	TRBV28	TRBJ2-7	ASSPGLAGGREQY
TRBD1	TRBV7-6	TRBJ2-2	ASSPRTGDTGELF
TRBD1	TRBV23-1	TRBJ2-1	ASSPSNAMGQGADEQF
.	TRBV29-1	TRBJ1-1	SVDSPTEAF
.	TRBV13	TRBJ2-7	ASSLRRTSYEQY
TRBD2	TRBV28	TRBJ2-3	ASSGLAGGPDTQY
TRBD1	TRBV11-2	TRBJ2-2	ASSQGTGAGELF
TRBD2	TRBV9	TRBJ2-5	ASSVVAGGRETQY
.	TRBV9	TRBJ2-7	ASSPSASYEQY